One sample yielded the 15 T cell receptor beta chains listed below, sequenced in a study of blood T cell repertoires in COVID-19. Produced via immunoSEQ multiplex PCR; TCRdb's table is partial and in-frame only. This sample yields under 300,000 clones, of which approximately 90% are seen a single time; less than 3% belongs to the top ten. The sample was PBMCs or T cells enriched from blood (not recorded which). The receptors here all came from a woman aged 45-59 years who had recovered from COVID-19.

The chain joins TRBV3-1 (or the pseudogene TRBV3-2) to TRBJ2-7, with TRBD2 identical over 8 bases. Germline CDR1 and CDR2: LGHDT and YNNKEL (reference sequence). This CDR3 has 16 residues. The J segment lost 6 bases and the V segment lost 0 bases, leaving 10 bases of the junction unmatched. The CDR3 reads CASSQDMVAGRVEQYF. DNA of the CDR3: TGTGCCAGCAGCCAAGATATGGTAGCGGGAAGGGTCGAGCAGTACTTC.

The V gene is TRBV30, the J gene TRBJ2-6, with D uncertain. The germline V gene encodes CDR1 GTSNPN and CDR2 SVGIG (reference sequence). CDR3 length: 16 amino acids. Trimming removed 1 base at V and 2 bases at J, with 12 bases between. The DNA for the CDR3 is TGTGCCTGGAGTGGGTACAGTCAAACTGGGGCCAACGTCCTGACTTTC. This sequence encodes CAWSGYSQTGANVLTF.

V usage is TRBV7-9 and J usage is TRBJ1-5; D perhaps matches TRBD1 (5 bases). CDR1 and CDR2 from the germline V gene are SEHNR and FQNEAQ (reference sequence). Trimming took off 5 bases at V and 4 bases at J, with 9 bases between the two ends. This CDR3 is 13 amino acids long. CDR3 region: CASSPGANQPQHF. CDR3 nucleotides: TGTGCCAGCAGCCCTGGGGCAAATCAGCCCCAGCATTTT. Based on the CDR3 plus reference TRBV7-9 and TRBJ1-5, the full variable domain is DTGVSQNPRHKITKRGQNVTFRCDPISEHNRLYWYRQTLGQGPEFLTYFQNEAQLEKSRLLSDRFSAERPKGSFSTLEIQRTEQGDSAMYLCASSPGANQPQHFGDGTRLSIL.

Concerning this clone itself: Distinct nucleotide sequences in the sample also encode this CDR3. The V gene is TRBV19, the J gene TRBJ1-6; weak D call: TRBD1 (5 bases). V shed 3 bases and J shed 5 bases, with 8 bases lying between them. CDR1 and CDR2 from the germline V gene are LNHDA and SQIVND (reference sequence). The CDR3 covers 14 residues. CDR3 coding DNA: TGTGCCAGTAGTATTGGACAAAATAATTCACCCCTCCACTTT. Translated: CASSIGQNNSPLHF.

The V call is TRBV6-1, the J call TRBJ1-5, with D possibly being TRBD1 (5 bases). Germline V lookup: CDR1 MNHNS, CDR2 SASEGT. This CDR3 region has 16 residues. The V end was cut by 0 bases, the J end by 4 bases, with 13 bases between. The CDR3 region is CASSEAGGAGNQPQHF. The CDR3 bases are TGTGCCAGCAGTGAAGCGGGAGGGGCCGGGAATCAGCCCCAGCATTTT.

The chain combines TRBV28 with TRBJ1-2; D unclear. CDR3 length equals 13 residues. Trimming removed 7 bases at V and 6 bases at J, with 15 bases between. The germline CDR1 and CDR2 sequences are MDHEN and SYDVKM. CDR3 region: CASTPGSEDGYTF. In DNA form, the CDR3 reads TGTGCCAGCACCCCGGGGAGTGAAGATGGCTACACCTTC.

The rearrangement uses TRBV25-1 and TRBJ2-1; 11 bases map to TRBD2. The CDR3 has 16 amino acids. The germline CDR1 and CDR2 sequences are MGHDK and SYGVNS. The V and J ends lost 3 bases and 7 bases, in that order; junction bases with no gene match: 8. The CDR3, as DNA: TGTGCCAGCAGTGATACTAGCGGGAGAAAAGGGAATGAGCAGTTCTTC. Residues: CASSDTSGRKGNEQFF.

This chain joins TRBV19 and TRBJ1-5; maybe TRBD1 (5 bases). Germline values: CDR1 LNHDA, CDR2 SQIVND (reference sequence). This CDR3 is 12 amino acids long. The V end was cut by 4 bases, the J end by 6 bases, with 7 bases between. The CDR3 nucleotides read TGTGCCAGTAGTACAGGGTTTCAGCCCCAGCATTTT. Protein: CASSTGFQPQHF.

The CDR3 loop reads CASSLVSNSEQYF. In nucleotides, the CDR3 is TGCGCCAGCAGCTTGGTCTCTAATTCCGAGCAGTACTTC. The chain recombines TRBV5-1 with TRBJ2-7; D is unresolved. Trimming cost V 0 bases and J 6 bases, with 10 bases left between them. CDR3 length: 13 amino acids. Germline V gene data show CDR1 as SGHRS and CDR2 as YFSETQ.

The gene calls are TRBV7-3 and TRBJ2-4; tentatively, D is TRBD1 (6 bases). The CDR3 has 16 amino acids. Germline-derived CDR1 and CDR2 are SGHTA and FQGTGA. Trimming pared 5 bases from V and 2 bases from J, leaving 16 bases between. The CDR3 loop reads CASSLPTGSTKNIQYF. The CDR3 region has the DNA TGTGCCAGCAGCCTCCCGACAGGCTCTACCAAAAACATTCAGTACTTC.

The chain carries TRBV7-8 and TRBJ2-7, with 10 bases that match TRBD1. The CDR3 length is 14 residues. Trimming at V came to 2 bases and at J to 4 bases, leaving 2 bases not matched to a gene. Germline CDR1 reads SGHVS; CDR2 reads FQNEAQ. This CDR3 is CASSLRQGAYEQYF. In DNA, the CDR3 is TGTGCCAGCAGCTTAAGACAGGGGGCGTACGAGCAGTACTTC.

The V and J genes are TRBV14 and TRBJ2-1; D call uncertain. V was cut by 4 bases and J by 1 base, with 17 bases left in between. Germline V lookup: CDR1 SGHDN, CDR2 FVKESK. The CDR3 is made up of 17 amino acids. CDR3 coding DNA: TGTGCCAGCAGCCCACAAAAAGCGTCGACTTCCTACAATGAGCAGTTCTTC. Translated, it gives CASSPQKASTSYNEQFF.

The chain employs TRBV19 and TRBJ2-7; D might be TRBD2 (6 bases). Looked up from germline, CDR1 is LNHDA and CDR2 is SQIVND (reference sequence). V lost 4 bases and J 2 bases, leaving 18 bases between the germline ends. There are 16 residues in the CDR3. CDR3 in amino acids: CASSKIFDSGTYEQYF. CDR3 bases: TGTGCCAGTAGTAAGATATTTGATAGCGGTACCTACGAGCAGTACTTC. Full variable domain (outside the CDR3, taken from reference TRBV19 and TRBJ2-7): DGGITQSPKYLFRKEGQNVTLSCEQNLNHDAMYWYRQDPGQGLRLIYYSQIVNDFQKGDIAEGYSVSREKKESFPLTVTSAQKNPTAFYLCASSKIFDSGTYEQYFGPGTRLTVT.

The chain links TRBV28 to TRBJ2-7; weak D call: TRBD1 (6 bases). Per the germline V gene, CDR1 is MDHEN and CDR2 is SYDVKM. The CDR3 consists of 14 residues. V lost 6 bases, J lost 5 bases, and 17 bases lay in between. This CDR3 reads CASRGDTMGHEQYF. In nucleotides, the CDR3 is TGTGCCAGCAGAGGGGACACCATGGGGCACGAGCAGTACTTC.

The chain joins TRBV7-3 to TRBJ2-1; 12 positions agree with TRBD2. The germline V gene has CDR1 SGHTA and CDR2 FQGTGA. The length of the CDR3 is 18 residues. Losses at the gene ends were 1 base for V and 8 bases for J; bases not matched to a gene: 12. The CDR3 bases are TGTGCCAGCAGCTTAAGGGCTAGCGGGGCTAGCGGGAGGGATGAGCAGTTCTTC. Encoded protein: CASSLRASGASGRDEQFF.